This T cell receptor (beta chain) was identified in a study of lymphopenia after photon versus proton radiotherapy (dated by TCRdb to about 2019). Study-level background: The immunological effects of photon versus proton radiation therapy were compared in patients with gastrointestinal tumors who developed high-grade lymphopenia. The cohort comprised roughly 20 patients with gastrointestinal tumors who received either photon or proton therapy and then developed lymphopenia. The goal of the study was to characterize the differences between the two radiation modalities in how they affect the immune system. Beyond this particular receptor, the publication reports: Among patients across the cohort who died, overall survival time showed an inverse correlation with a larger post-nadir drop in TCR diversity. Once the lymphocyte count had reached its nadir, the repertoires of photon-treated patients showed oligoclonal expansion, particularly of CD8+ Temra cells, and this expansion drove the decline in diversity. Proton-treated patients stayed relatively stable during treatment, while photon-treated patients lost naive T cells and TCR diversity and gained effector/memory populations. The survival association was assessed only in patients who died, and better survival with proton therapy was presented by the authors as a possibility rather than a demonstrated result.

A word on this clone: What antigen it recognizes has not been identified. Per-base qualities were not stored, and no clone one base away is much larger.

CDR1 GTSNPN and CDR2 SVGIG were looked up in the germline V gene (reference sequence). V and J lose 2 bases and 1 base, and a span of 9 bases separates them. From the cysteine up to the phenylalanine, the CDR3 has a length of 14 residues. Of the read, only the CDR3 DNA is kept; its 42 bases are in frame from base 1. The library was generated by the immunoSEQ multiplex PCR assay. T cell repertoires were profiled with deep sequencing of rearranged TCR beta loci together with multiparametric flow cytometry. Held by TCRdb, this immuneACCESS table contains in-frame sequences only and omits some clones. Under half of the omission traces to an unresolved V gene where checked; the cause of the rest is unknown. Here the sample has around 26,000 clones; roughly nine tenths occur a single time. 0.65% to 0.9% of the sample is in the top ten clones.

The sample was peripheral blood, taken from a patient treated with photon-based radiotherapy. Recombination linked TRBV30 to TRBJ2-4, with no confident D gene call. The sequence was collected from a woman aged 45-59 years with cholangiocarcinoma. The DNA sequence follows: TGTGCCTGGAGTTCCGCCCTTGCCAAAAACATTCAGTACTTC. Its translation is CAWSSALAKNIQYF. Supplemented by the reference TRBV30 and TRBJ2-4 proteins around the CDR3, the complete variable domain is SQTIHQWPATLVQPVGSPLSLECTVEGTSNPNLYWYRQAAGRGLQLLFYSVGIGQISSEVPQNLSASRPQDRQFILSSKKLLLSDSGFYLCAWSSALAKNIQYFGAGTRLSVL.